The rows below give T cell receptor beta chains drawn from one sample of a study of T cells in Graves' hyperthyroidism and ophthalmopathy. TCRdb re-derived calls from the multiplex PCR reads in MiXCR, one entry per CDR3 protein. Of about 350,000 distinct CDR3 sequences in the sample, roughly 14% were seen once. Specimen: blood. These receptors originate from a woman in her twenties or thirties with Graves' hyperthyroidism. Both conserved end residues are part of each CDR3. A D gene is named only where the DNA matches it firmly. Expanded clones are given a class, and other clones once, few, many or no size at all.

d_gene: NA; j_gene: TRBJ1-2; v_gene: TRBV5-1; abundance: NA; CDR3nt: TGCGCCAGCAGCTTGGAGCGGCCAAACTATGGCTACACCTTC; CDR3aa: CASSLERPNYGYTF
d_gene: TRBD2; j_gene: TRBJ2-4; v_gene: TRBV15; abundance: few; CDR3nt: TGTGCCACCAGCAGAGATGAAAGCGGGGTAGCCAAAAACATTCAGTACTTC; CDR3aa: CATSRDESGVAKNIQYF
d_gene: TRBD1; j_gene: TRBJ2-3; v_gene: TRBV20-1; abundance: few; CDR3nt: TGCGGAGACAGGGGAAGCACAGATACGCAGTATTTT; CDR3aa: CGDRGSTDTQYF
d_gene: TRBD2; j_gene: TRBJ2-7; v_gene: TRBV6-2/TRBV6-3; abundance: many; CDR3nt: TGTGCCAGCAGCCAGACTAGCGGGACCTACGAGCAGTACTTC; CDR3aa: CASSQTSGTYEQYF
d_gene: NA; j_gene: TRBJ1-4; v_gene: TRBV19; abundance: NA; CDR3nt: TGTGCCAGTAGTATCTCTGACGGGTTTAATGAAAAACTGTTTTTT; CDR3aa: CASSISDGFNEKLFF
d_gene: TRBD2; j_gene: TRBJ2-3; v_gene: TRBV20-1; abundance: NA; CDR3nt: TGCACCTGCGGGGGGGGGACTAGCGGGAGGACAGATACGCAGTATTTT; CDR3aa: CTCGGGTSGRTDTQYF
d_gene: NA; j_gene: TRBJ1-2; v_gene: TRBV12-3/TRBV12-4; abundance: many; CDR3nt: TGTGCCAGCAGGGCCCCCGGGGCACATAGGAATTATGGCTACACCTTC; CDR3aa: CASRAPGAHRNYGYTF
d_gene: TRBD2; j_gene: TRBJ2-3; v_gene: TRBV24-1; abundance: few; CDR3nt: TGTGCCACCAGTGAATTAGCGGGAGCTGGAACAGATACGCAGTATTTT; CDR3aa: CATSELAGAGTDTQYF
d_gene: NA; j_gene: TRBJ1-3; v_gene: TRBV2; abundance: NA; CDR3nt: TGTGCCAGCAGTCAATCAACAAGCCCTGGAAACACCATATATTTT; CDR3aa: CASSQSTSPGNTIYF
d_gene: TRBD2; j_gene: TRBJ2-3; v_gene: TRBV19; abundance: NA; CDR3nt: TGTGCCAGTAGTATTCGGGGGGAAGATACGCAGTATTTT; CDR3aa: CASSIRGEDTQYF
d_gene: NA; j_gene: TRBJ2-7; v_gene: TRBV7-9; abundance: NA; CDR3nt: TGTGCCAGCAGCTTAGTGCAGGGAGTCGAGCAGTACTTC; CDR3aa: CASSLVQGVEQYF
d_gene: TRBD1; j_gene: TRBJ1-6; v_gene: TRBV12-5; abundance: many; CDR3nt: TGTGCTAGTGGTTCACCCTCGGACAGGGGACGGTCACCCCTCCACTTT; CDR3aa: CASGSPSDRGRSPLHF
d_gene: NA; j_gene: TRBJ2-7; v_gene: TRBV14; abundance: NA; CDR3nt: TGTGCCAGCAGAGACGGAAACTCCTACGAGCAGTACTTC; CDR3aa: CASRDGNSYEQYF
d_gene: TRBD2; j_gene: TRBJ2-3; v_gene: TRBV11-1; abundance: many; CDR3nt: TGTGCCAGCAGCCCGACTAGCGGGAACGCAGATACGCAGTATTTT; CDR3aa: CASSPTSGNADTQYF
d_gene: NA; j_gene: TRBJ1-6; v_gene: TRBV12-3/TRBV12-4; abundance: many; CDR3nt: TGTGCCAGCGGGAGCTCCTATAATTCACCCCTCCACTTT; CDR3aa: CASGSSYNSPLHF
d_gene: NA; j_gene: TRBJ2-7; v_gene: TRBV10-1; abundance: many; CDR3nt: TGCGCCAGCAGTGTCTACGGACCGTACCAAACCTCCTACGAGCAGTACTTC; CDR3aa: CASSVYGPYQTSYEQYF
d_gene: NA; j_gene: TRBJ2-2; v_gene: TRBV4-3; abundance: NA; CDR3nt: TGCGCCAGCAGCCAAGATCTGGCCGGGGAGCTGTTTTTT; CDR3aa: CASSQDLAGELFF
d_gene: NA; j_gene: TRBJ2-4; v_gene: TRBV5-1; abundance: many; CDR3nt: TGCGCCAGCAGCTTGGGGCAGGGTAGCATTCAGTACTTC; CDR3aa: CASSLGQGSIQYF
d_gene: NA; j_gene: TRBJ2-1; v_gene: TRBV20-1; abundance: few; CDR3nt: TGCAGTGCTAGCGTTACGGGAAAAATCTACAATGAGCAGTTCTTC; CDR3aa: CSASVTGKIYNEQFF
d_gene: TRBD2; j_gene: TRBJ2-1; v_gene: TRBV6-2/TRBV6-3; abundance: few; CDR3nt: TGTGCCAGCCATCCGAGCGGGAGGTCTGCCAATGAGCAGTTCTTC; CDR3aa: CASHPSGRSANEQFF
d_gene: NA; j_gene: TRBJ1-2; v_gene: TRBV7-2; abundance: few; CDR3nt: TGTGCGAGCCTCGGGGTTGAGGGGTCGACTCCTCGGGGCTACACCTTC; CDR3aa: CASLGVEGSTPRGYTF
d_gene: TRBD1; j_gene: TRBJ1-1; v_gene: TRBV3-1; abundance: NA; CDR3nt: TGTGCCAGCAGCCAGGCAGGGGGAAACACTGAAGCTTTCTTT; CDR3aa: CASSQAGGNTEAFF
d_gene: NA; j_gene: TRBJ2-5; v_gene: TRBV15; abundance: NA; CDR3nt: TGTGCCACAATGGGGTCAGGGACCCAGTACTTC; CDR3aa: CATMGSGTQYF
d_gene: NA; j_gene: TRBJ2-2; v_gene: TRBV11-2; abundance: many; CDR3nt: TGTGCCAGCAGCTTTGGACTAAACACCGGGGAGCTGTTTTTT; CDR3aa: CASSFGLNTGELFF